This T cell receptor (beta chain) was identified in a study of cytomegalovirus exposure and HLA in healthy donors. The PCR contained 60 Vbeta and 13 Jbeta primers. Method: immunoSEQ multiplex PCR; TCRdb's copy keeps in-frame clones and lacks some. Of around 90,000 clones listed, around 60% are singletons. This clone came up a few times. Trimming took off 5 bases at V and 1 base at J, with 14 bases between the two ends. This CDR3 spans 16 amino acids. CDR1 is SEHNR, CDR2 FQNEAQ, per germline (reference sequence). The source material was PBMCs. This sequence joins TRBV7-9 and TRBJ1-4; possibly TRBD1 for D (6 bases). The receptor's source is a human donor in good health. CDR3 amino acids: CASSRDTGITNEKLFF. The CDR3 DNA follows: TGTGCCAGCAGCCGCGACACAGGGATAACTAATGAAAAACTGTTTTTT.